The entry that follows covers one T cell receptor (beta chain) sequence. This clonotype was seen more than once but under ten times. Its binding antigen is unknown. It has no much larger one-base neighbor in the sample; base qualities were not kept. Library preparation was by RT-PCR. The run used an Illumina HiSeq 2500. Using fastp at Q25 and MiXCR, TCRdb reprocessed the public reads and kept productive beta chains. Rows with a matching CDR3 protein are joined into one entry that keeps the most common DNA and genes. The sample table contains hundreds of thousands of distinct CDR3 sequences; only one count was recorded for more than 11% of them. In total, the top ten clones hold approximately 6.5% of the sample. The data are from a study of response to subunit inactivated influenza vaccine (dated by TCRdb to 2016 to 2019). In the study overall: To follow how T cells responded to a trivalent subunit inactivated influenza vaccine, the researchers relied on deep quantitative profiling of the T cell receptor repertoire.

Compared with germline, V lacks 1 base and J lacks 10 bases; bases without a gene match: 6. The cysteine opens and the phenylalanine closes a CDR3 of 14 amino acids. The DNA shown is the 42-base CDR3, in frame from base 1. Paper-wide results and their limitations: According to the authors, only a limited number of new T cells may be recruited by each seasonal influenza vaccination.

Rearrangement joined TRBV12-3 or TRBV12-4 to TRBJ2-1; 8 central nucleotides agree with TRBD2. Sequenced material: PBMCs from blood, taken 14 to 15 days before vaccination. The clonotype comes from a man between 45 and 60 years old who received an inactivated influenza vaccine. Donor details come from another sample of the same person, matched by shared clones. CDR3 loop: CASSLDGLAAEQFF. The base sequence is TGTGCCAGCAGTTTAGATGGACTAGCCGCGGAGCAGTTCTTC.